This T cell receptor (beta chain) was retrieved from a study of T-cell memory formation after mild COVID-19. Looked up from germline, CDR1 is ENHRY and CDR2 is SYGVKD. V lost 6 bases, J lost 1 base, and 12 bases lay in between. The CDR3 runs 14 residues. This clonotype was counted a few times. TCRdb re-derived calls from the 5' RACE reads in MiXCR, one entry per CDR3 protein. The profile shows around 340,000 distinct CDR3 sequences, around 13% of them singletons. The V gene is TRBV10-3, the J gene TRBJ1-1; D ambiguous. The sample taken for sequencing was PBMCs or a T cell subset sorted from them (not recorded which). This sequence was found in a man aged 18-30 years who had mild COVID-19 (a few samples of this study predate the infection). Cell type and time point are not known. The CDR3 is CAIRETQRNTEAFF. The CDR3 nucleotides read TGTGCCATCAGGGAGACACAGAGGAACACTGAAGCTTTCTTT.